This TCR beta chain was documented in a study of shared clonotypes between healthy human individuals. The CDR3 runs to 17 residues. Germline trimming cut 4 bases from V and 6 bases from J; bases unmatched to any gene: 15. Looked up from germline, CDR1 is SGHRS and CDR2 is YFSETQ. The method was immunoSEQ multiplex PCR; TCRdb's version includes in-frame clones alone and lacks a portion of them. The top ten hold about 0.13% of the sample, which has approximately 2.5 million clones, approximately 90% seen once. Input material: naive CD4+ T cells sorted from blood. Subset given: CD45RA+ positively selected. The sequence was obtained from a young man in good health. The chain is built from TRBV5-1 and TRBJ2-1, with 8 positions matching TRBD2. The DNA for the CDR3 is TGCGCCAGCAGCACGCTGATTAGAGCGGGGGTAGGCAATGAGCAGTTCTTC. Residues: CASSTLIRAGVGNEQFF.